The T cell receptor beta chain under discussion was sequenced for a study of T cells after posttransplantation cyclophosphamide. Clones were read by immunoSEQ multiplex PCR, and TCRdb kept only the in-frame ones, dropping some. In the table there are under 40,000 clones, roughly 90% of which are singletons. Broader study findings: Donor CD8+ memory clones often dominated recipient blood repertoires at later times. Skin or GI-infiltrating T cells shared few TRB sequences with blood. After PTCy, TRB diversity resembled that of CNI/methotrexate controls.

Cells defined as naive were viable CD3+CD4+ or CD3+CD8+ and CCR7+CD45RA+CD45RO-CD95-CD27+CD28+. Turning to this clone: Its antigen is unidentified.

The source is a man aged 30 to 45 in good health and a related stem cell transplant donor. Material for sequencing was naive CD4+ T cells sorted from blood.

The CDR3 loop reads CASSTRSGGIYNEQFF. The CDR3 nucleotides are TGTGCCAGTTCTACCCGTAGCGGGGGGATCTACAATGAGCAGTTCTTC. This chain connects TRBV27 to TRBJ2-1, with 10 bases that match TRBD2. Germline V lookup: CDR1 MNHEY, CDR2 SMNVEV (reference sequence). Trimming removed 9 bases from V and 3 bases from J; junction bases left unmatched: 11. The CDR3 contains 16 residues.